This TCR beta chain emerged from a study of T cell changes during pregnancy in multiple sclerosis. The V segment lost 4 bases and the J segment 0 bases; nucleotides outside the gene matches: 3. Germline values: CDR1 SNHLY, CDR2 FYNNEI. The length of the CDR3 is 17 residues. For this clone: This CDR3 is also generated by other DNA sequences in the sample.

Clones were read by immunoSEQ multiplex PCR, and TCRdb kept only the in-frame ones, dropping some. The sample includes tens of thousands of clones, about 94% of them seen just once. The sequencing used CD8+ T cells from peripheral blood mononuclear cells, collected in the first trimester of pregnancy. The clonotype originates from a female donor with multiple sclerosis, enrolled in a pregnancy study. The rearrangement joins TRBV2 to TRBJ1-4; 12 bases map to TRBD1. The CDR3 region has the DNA TGTGCCAGCAGTGGGGGACAGGGGGCGACAACTAATGAAAAACTGTTTTTT. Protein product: CASSGGQGATTNEKLFF.